What follows describes a single TCR beta chain. Its target antigen remains unknown. No per-base quality is available; no much larger clone lies one base away. The record originates from a study of post-analysis software for immune sequencing data (dated by TCRdb to between 2015 and 2017). For the wider study: Recorded disease courses included relapsing-remitting, secondary progressive and progressive-relapsing multiple sclerosis, with some patients lacking subtype annotation. The patient repertoires were set against around ten previously published healthy control repertoires from donors whose ages ranged from 6 to 25 years. A subset of samples was prepared in parallel using single-end sample barcoding, then pooled and co-amplified after Illumina adapter ligation. Beyond this particular receptor, the publication reports: Significantly lower normalized Chao1 diversity was found in multiple sclerosis patients than in controls, suggesting substantial peripheral T-cell clonal expansion. The control group was slightly older than the multiple sclerosis patient group. Direct clustering with F measure revealed strong co-clustering of samples prepared in the same batch, which led to a batch-effect correction.

To demonstrate the VDJtools post-analysis software, TCR beta repertoires were profiled from the peripheral blood of about 13 young patients with multiple sclerosis. The multiple sclerosis patients were children and adolescents between roughly 6 and 16 years of age. Library preparation was by PCR. The sequencer listed for this sample is Illumina HiSeq 2500. To reduce PCR and sequencing biases, unique molecular identifiers were incorporated into the TCR beta cDNA libraries. Approximately 500,000 cDNA molecules were obtained per 1 to 10 million input T cells, so each molecule approximated one T cell. The patient libraries were prepared and sequenced with the same protocol used for the earlier healthy control dataset. Within a given batch, samples were prepared together, multiplexed and sequenced on the same HiSeq lane. As for the authors' bioinformatics: Raw barcoded reads were processed with MIGEC, and single-read molecular identifier groups were discarded before consensus assembly and CDR3 extraction. Clonotype tables were post-analysed with VDJtools, and diversity was normalized by down-sampling all datasets to the smallest sample size. To correct batch-related cross-sample contamination, repertoire overlap clustering matched CDR3 amino acid sequences but not nucleotide sequences. TCRdb trimmed public reads at Q25 via fastp, called clones via MiXCR and kept in-frame beta chains. Identical CDR3 protein sequences are pooled into one entry, listed with their most common genes and DNA. These V and J calls derive from TCRdb rather than the authors' analysis. The sample profile shows about 680,000 distinct CDR3 sequences; approximately 59% of them were found once. Around 11% of the sample belongs to the ten largest clones.

The sequenced sample consisted of blood. The clonotype comes from a girl aged 2 to 9 with multiple sclerosis.

CDR3 protein: CASRTGTSASYEQYF. The sequenced DNA: TGTGCCAGCAGGACCGGGACTAGCGCATCCTACGAGCAGTACTTC. Here the chain combines TRBV12-3 or TRBV12-4 and TRBJ2-5; 10 bases in the junction line up with TRBD2. The better agreement between TRBJ2-7 and the DNA end casts doubt on the J call. The CDR3, from cysteine to phenylalanine, totals 15 residues. The retained sequence is limited to the CDR3, 45 bases, with the frame set at the first base.